The 2 T cell receptor beta chains in this list originate from one sample, sequenced in a study of cytomegalovirus exposure and HLA in healthy donors. The PCR had 60 Vbeta and 13 Jbeta primers. The table came from immunoSEQ multiplex PCR; TCRdb's copy has only in-frame clones and leaves some out. In the table there are roughly 170,000 clones, around four fifths of which are singletons. The sample was PBMCs. These receptors were taken from a girl aged 5 to 17 in good health and CMV-seropositive.

This rearrangement joins TRBV29-1 to TRBJ1-1; no firm D call. V was cut by 3 bases and J by 5 bases, with 13 bases left in between. The CDR3 contains 13 residues. Germline lookup yields CDR1 SQVTM and CDR2 ANQGSEA. The CDR3 loop is CSVDSGRWTEAFF. The CDR3 DNA reads as TGCAGCGTTGACTCCGGGAGATGGACTGAAGCTTTCTTT.

The rearrangement joins TRBV30 to TRBJ2-4; TRBD1 matches 10 bases. V dropped 4 bases and J dropped 5; count of bases not matched to a gene: 5. The CDR3 covers 14 residues. In germline, CDR1 is GTSNPN, CDR2 SVGIG (reference sequence). The DNA of the CDR3 is TGTGCCTGGAACCCAGGGACAGGGGAAAACATTCAGTACTTC. Translation gives CAWNPGTGENIQYF.